This paragraph covers one TCR beta chain sequence. Its specificity is unknown. This entry is derived from a study of tumor-infiltrating lymphocytes in primary liver carcinoma. General study findings and limits: It was in tumors, not blood, that the top-250-clone fraction was significantly higher (p = 0.039).

Germline V gene lookup returns CDR1 SGHNT and CDR2 YYREEE (reference sequence). Deletions cut 3 bases from V and 6 bases from J, with 17 bases between. This CDR3 contains 15 residues. Joint extraction of RNA and DNA used roughly 18-34 mg of bulk tissue that was unsorted. Reverse transcription of approximately 500 ng total RNA with a constant-region primer produced TCR beta cDNA. TCR beta libraries came from three nested multiplex PCR rounds using slightly modified ARM-PCR. Both of the initial two PCR rounds ran for around 10 cycles and employed TRBV1-TRBV30 forward primers alongside a C-beta reverse primer. TCRdb called the multiplex PCR reads again in MiXCR, with one record for every CDR3 protein. The sample holds roughly 100,000 distinct CDR3 sequences, roughly 80% seen once.

This rearrangement joins TRBV5-4 to TRBJ2-3; D remains unclear. The sequence derives from a man aged 40-55 years with primary liver carcinoma and hepatitis B virus infection. Sequencing input: liver tumor tissue from sampling region 3. This sample's subset: tumor region T3, left-lateral pole. The DNA of the CDR3 is TGTGCCAGCAGCTCGTGGTTGGCCTCGTGGGATACGCAGTATTTT. Amino acid sequence: CASSSWLASWDTQYF.